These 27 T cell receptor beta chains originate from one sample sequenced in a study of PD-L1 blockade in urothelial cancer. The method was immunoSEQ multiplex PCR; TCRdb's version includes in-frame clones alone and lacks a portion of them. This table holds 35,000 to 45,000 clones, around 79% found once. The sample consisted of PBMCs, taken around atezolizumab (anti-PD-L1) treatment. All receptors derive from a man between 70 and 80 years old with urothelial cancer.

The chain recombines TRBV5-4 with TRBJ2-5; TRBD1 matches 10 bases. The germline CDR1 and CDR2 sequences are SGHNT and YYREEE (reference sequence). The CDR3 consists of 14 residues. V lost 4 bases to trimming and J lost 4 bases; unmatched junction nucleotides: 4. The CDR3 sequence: CASSPGQGGETQYF. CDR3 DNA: TGTGCCAGCAGCCCCGGACAGGGGGGAGAGACCCAGTACTTC.

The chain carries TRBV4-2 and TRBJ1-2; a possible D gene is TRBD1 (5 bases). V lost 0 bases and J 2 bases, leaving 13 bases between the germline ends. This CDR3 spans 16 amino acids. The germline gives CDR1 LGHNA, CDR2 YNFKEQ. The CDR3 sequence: CASSQDMMGGNYGYTF. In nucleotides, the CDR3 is TGTGCCAGCAGCCAAGATATGATGGGGGGAAACTATGGCTACACCTTC.

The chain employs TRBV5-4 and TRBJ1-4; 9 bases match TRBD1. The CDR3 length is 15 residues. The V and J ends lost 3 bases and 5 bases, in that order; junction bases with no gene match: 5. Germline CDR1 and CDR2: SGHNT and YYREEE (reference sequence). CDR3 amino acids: CASSSKQGANEKLFF. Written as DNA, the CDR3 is TGTGCCAGCAGCTCGAAACAGGGGGCGAATGAAAAACTGTTTTTT.

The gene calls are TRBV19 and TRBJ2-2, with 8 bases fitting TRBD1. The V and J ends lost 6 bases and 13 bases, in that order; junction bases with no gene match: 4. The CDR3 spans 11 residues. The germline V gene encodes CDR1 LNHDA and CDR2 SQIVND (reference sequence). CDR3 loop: CASRGQGGLFF. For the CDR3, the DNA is TGTGCCAGTAGAGGACAGGGTGGGCTGTTTTTT.

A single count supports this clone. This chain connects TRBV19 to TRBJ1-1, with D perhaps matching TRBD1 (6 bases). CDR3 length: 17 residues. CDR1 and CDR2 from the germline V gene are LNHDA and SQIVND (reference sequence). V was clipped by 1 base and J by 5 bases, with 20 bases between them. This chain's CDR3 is CASSIVGSRAQGTEAFF. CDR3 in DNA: TGTGCCAGTAGTATAGTGGGCAGCAGGGCCCAGGGGACTGAAGCTTTCTTT.

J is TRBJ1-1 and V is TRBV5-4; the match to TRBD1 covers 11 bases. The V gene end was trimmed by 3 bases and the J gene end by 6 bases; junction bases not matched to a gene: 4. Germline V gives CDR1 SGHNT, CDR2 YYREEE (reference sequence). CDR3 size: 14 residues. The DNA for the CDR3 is TGTGCCAGCAGCTCCCGGGACAGGGGGTCTGAAGCTTTCTTT. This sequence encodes CASSSRDRGSEAFF.

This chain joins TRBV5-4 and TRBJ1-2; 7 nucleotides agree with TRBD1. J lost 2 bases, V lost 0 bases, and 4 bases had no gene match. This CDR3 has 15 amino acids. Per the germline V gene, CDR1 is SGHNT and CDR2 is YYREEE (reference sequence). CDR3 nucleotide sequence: TGTGCCAGCAGCTTGGGACAGGGTGACAACTATGGCTACACCTTC. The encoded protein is CASSLGQGDNYGYTF.

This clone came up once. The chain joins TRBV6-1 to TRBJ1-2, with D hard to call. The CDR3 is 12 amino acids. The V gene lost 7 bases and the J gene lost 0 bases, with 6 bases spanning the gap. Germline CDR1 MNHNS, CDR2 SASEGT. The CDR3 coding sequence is TGTGCCAGCACAGAAACTAACTATGGCTACACCTTC. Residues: CASTETNYGYTF.

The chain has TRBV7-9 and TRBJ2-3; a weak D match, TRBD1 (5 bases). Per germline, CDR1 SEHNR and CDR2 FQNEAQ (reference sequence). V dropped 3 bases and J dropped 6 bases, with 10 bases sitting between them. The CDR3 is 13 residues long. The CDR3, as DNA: TGTGCCAGCAGCTTCACGTCAGGGGATACGCAGTATTTT. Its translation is CASSFTSGDTQYF.

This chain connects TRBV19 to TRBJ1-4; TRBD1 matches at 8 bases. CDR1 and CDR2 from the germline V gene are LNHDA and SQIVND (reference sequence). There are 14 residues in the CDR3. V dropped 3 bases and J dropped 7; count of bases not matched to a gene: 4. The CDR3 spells CASSIQGASEKLFF. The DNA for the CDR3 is TGTGCCAGTAGTATTCAGGGGGCGAGTGAAAAACTGTTTTTT.

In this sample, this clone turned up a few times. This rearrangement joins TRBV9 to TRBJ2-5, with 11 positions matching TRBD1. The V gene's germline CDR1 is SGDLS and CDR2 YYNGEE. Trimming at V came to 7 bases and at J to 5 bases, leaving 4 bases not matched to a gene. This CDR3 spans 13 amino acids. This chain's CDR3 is CASGQGAGETQYF. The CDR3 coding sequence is TGTGCCAGCGGACAGGGGGCGGGGGAGACCCAGTACTTC.

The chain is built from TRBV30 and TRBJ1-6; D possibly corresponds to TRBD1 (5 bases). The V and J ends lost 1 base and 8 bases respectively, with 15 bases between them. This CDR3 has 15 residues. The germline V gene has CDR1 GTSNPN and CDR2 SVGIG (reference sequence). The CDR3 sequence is CAWSGLGAVDSPLHF. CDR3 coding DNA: TGTGCCTGGAGTGGCCTTGGGGCGGTCGATTCACCCCTCCACTTT.

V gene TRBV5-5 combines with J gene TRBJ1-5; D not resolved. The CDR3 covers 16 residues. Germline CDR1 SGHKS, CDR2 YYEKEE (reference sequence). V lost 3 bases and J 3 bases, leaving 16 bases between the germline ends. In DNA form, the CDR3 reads TGTGCCAGCAGCTCCCAACAGCGGGCCCACAATCAGCCCCAGCATTTT. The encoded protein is CASSSQQRAHNQPQHF.

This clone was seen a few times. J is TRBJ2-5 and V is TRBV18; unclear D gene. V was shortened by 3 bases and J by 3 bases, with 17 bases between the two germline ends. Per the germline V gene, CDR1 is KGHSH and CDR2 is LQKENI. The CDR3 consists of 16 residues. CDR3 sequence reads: CASSPPFSGEKETQYF. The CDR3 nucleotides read TGTGCCAGCTCACCGCCTTTTTCGGGTGAGAAAGAGACCCAGTACTTC.

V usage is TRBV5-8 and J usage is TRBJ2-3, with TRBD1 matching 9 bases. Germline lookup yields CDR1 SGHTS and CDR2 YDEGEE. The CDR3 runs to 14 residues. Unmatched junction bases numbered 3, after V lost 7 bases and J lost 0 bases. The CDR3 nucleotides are TGTGCCAGCCGGACAGGGGCAAGCACAGATACGCAGTATTTT. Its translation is CASRTGASTDTQYF.

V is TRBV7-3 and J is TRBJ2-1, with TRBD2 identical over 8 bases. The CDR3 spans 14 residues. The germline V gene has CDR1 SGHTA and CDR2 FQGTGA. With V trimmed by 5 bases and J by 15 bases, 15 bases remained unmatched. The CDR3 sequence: CASSSNLGSGVVFF. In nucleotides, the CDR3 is TGTGCCAGCAGCAGTAACTTGGGTAGCGGGGTCGTGTTCTTC.

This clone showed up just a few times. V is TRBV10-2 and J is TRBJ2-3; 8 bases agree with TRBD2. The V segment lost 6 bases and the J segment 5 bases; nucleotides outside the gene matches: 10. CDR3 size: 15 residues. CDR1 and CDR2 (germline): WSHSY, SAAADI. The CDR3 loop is CASSPTGGVLDTQYF. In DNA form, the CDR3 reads TGCGCCAGCAGCCCGACGGGGGGGGTCTTAGATACGCAGTATTTT.

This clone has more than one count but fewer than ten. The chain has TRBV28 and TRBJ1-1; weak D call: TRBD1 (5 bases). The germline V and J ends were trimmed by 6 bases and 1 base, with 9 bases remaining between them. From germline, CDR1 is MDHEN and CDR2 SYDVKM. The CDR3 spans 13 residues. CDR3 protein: CASRPGGNTEAFF. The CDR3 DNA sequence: TGTGCCAGCAGACCGGGGGGGAACACTGAAGCTTTCTTT.

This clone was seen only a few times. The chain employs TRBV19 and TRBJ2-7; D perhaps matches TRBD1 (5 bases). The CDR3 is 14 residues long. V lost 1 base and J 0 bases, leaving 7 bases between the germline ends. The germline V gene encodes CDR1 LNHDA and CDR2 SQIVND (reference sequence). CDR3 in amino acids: CASSIGGSSYEQYF. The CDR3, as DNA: TGTGCCAGTAGTATAGGGGGCAGCTCCTACGAGCAGTACTTC. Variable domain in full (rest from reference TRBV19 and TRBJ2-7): DGGITQSPKYLFRKEGQNVTLSCEQNLNHDAMYWYRQDPGQGLRLIYYSQIVNDFQKGDIAEGYSVSREKKESFPLTVTSAQKNPTAFYLCASSIGGSSYEQYFGPGTRLTVT.

The CDR3 loop reads CAARGGGTEAFF. In nucleotides, the CDR3 is TGTGCCGCCCGGGGTGGGGGGACTGAAGCTTTCTTT. This chain uses TRBV10-3 with TRBJ1-1; TRBD1 is a possible D gene (5 bases). V was shortened by 11 bases and J by 5 bases, with 15 bases between the two germline ends. Germline CDR1 is ENHRY and CDR2 is SYGVKD. The CDR3 runs 12 residues.

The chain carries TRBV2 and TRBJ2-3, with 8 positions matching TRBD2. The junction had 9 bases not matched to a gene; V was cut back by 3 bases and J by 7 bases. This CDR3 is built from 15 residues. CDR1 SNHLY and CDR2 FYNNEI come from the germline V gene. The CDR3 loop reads CASSEASGLPYTQYF. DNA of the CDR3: TGTGCCAGCAGTGAGGCTAGCGGGTTACCCTATACGCAGTATTTT. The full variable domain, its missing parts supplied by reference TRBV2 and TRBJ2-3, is EPEVTQTPSHQVTQMGQEVILRCVPISNHLYFYWYRQILGQKVEFLVSFYNNEISEKSEIFDDQFSVERPDGSNFTLKIRSTKLEDSAMYFCASSEASGLPYTQYFGPGTRLTVL.

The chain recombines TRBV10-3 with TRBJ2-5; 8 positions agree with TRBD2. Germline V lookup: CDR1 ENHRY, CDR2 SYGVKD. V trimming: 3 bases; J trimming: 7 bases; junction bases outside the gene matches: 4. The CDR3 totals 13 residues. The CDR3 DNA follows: TGTGCCATCAGTGAAGGGGGACTAGGGACCCAGTACTTC. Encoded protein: CAISEGGLGTQYF.

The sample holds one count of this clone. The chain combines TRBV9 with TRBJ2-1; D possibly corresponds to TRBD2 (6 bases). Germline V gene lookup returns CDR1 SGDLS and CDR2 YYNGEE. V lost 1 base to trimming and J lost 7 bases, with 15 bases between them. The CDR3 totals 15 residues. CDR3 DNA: TGTGCCAGCAGCGTATGGTCCGGGGCGGGGAATGAGCAGTTCTTC. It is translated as CASSVWSGAGNEQFF. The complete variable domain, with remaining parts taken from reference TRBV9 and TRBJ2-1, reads DSGVTQTPKHLITATGQRVTLRCSPRSGDLSVYWYQQSLDQGLQFLIQYYNGEERAKGNILERFSAQQFPDLHSELNLSSLELGDSALYFCASSVWSGAGNEQFFGPGTRLTVL.

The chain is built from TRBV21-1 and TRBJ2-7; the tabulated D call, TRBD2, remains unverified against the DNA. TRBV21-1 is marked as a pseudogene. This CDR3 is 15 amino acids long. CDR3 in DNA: TGTGCCAGCAGCACCTGCGGAGGATTCCCCTACGAGCAGTACTTC. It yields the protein CASSTCGGFPYEQYF.

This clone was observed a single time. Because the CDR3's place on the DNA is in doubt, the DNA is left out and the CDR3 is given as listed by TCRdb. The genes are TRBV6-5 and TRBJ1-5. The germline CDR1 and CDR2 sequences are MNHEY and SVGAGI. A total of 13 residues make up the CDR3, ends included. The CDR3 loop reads CASSSSSNQPQHF.

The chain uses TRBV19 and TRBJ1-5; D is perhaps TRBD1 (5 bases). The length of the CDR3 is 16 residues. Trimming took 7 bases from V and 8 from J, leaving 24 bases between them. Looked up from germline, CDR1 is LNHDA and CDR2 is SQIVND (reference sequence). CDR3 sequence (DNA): TGTGCCAGTACGCATTCATGGACACTTAAGGCGGAGCCCCAGCATTTT. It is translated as CASTHSWTLKAEPQHF.

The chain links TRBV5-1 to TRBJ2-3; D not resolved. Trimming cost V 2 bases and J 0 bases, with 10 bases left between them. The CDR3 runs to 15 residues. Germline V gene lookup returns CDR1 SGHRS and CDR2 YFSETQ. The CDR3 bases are TGCGCCAGCAGCTTTAGTCCCACTAGCACAGATACGCAGTATTTT. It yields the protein CASSFSPTSTDTQYF.